This TCR beta chain is drawn from a study of T-cell memory formation after mild COVID-19. Study information: For the most part, TCR clusters were specific to one donor.

V lost 4 bases, J lost 2 bases, and 4 bases stayed unmatched. The CDR3 loop spans 16 amino acids. Germline V gene data show CDR1 as SGHNT and CDR2 as YYREEE (reference sequence). Each CDR3 protein gets one entry after TCRdb re-called the 5' RACE reads with MiXCR. The sample has 300,000 or so distinct CDR3 sequences; around 15% are singletons. General observations from the study: The CD4+ clones that contracted clustered mainly within CM and EM, and the CD8+ clones concentrated in EMRA. While clones contracting from day 15 to 85 were balanced between CD4 and CD8, later expanders leaned CD4+.

This clonotype has a count of ten or more. Its specificity is unknown. This chain uses TRBV5-4 with TRBJ2-3, with 13 positions matching TRBD2. The sample comprised PBMCs or a T cell subset sorted from them (not recorded which). The sequence derives from a man aged 18 to 35 who had mild COVID-19 (a few samples of this study predate the infection). Cell type and time point are not known. The CDR3 reads CASSLGTSGVTDTQYF. CDR3 bases: TGTGCCAGCAGCCTCGGGACTAGCGGGGTCACAGATACGCAGTATTTT.